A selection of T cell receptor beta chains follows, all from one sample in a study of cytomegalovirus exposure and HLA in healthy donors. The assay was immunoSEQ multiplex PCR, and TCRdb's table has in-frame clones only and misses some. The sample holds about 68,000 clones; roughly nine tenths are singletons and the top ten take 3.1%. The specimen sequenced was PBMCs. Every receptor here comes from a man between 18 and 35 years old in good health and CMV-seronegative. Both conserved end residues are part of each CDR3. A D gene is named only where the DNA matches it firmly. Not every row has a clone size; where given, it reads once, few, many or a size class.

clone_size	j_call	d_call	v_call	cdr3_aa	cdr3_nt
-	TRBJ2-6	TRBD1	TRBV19	CASSDRGSTGANVLTF	TGTGCCAGTAGCGACAGGGGGTCTACTGGGGCCAACGTCCTGACTTTC
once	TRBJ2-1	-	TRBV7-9	CASSSTNNEQFF	TGTGCCAGCAGCTCAACAAACAATGAGCAGTTCTTC
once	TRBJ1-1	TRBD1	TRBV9	CASSGYRGRNTEAFF	TGTGCCAGCAGCGGATACAGGGGAAGGAACACTGAAGCTTTCTTT
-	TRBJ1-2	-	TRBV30	CAWSVQDYGYTF	TGTGCCTGGAGTGTACAGGACTATGGCTACACCTTC
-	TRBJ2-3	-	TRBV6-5	CASSHTPGDTQYF	TGTGCCAGCAGCCATACTCCGGGGGATACGCAGTATTTT
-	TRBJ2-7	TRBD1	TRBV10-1	CASTLGQGAYEQYF	TGCGCCAGCACCTTAGGACAGGGGGCCTACGAGCAGTACTTC
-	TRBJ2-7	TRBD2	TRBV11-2	CASSRAGIYEQYF	TGTGCCAGCAGCCGAGCGGGGATCTACGAGCAGTACTTC
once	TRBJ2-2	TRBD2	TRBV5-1	CASRRTPGGNTGELFF	TGCGCCAGCAGACGAACTCCGGGGGGGAACACCGGGGAGCTGTTTTTT
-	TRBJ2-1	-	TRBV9	CASNGRVDNNEQFF	TGTGCCAGCAACGGCAGGGTAGATAACAATGAGCAGTTCTTC
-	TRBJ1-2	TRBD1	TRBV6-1	CASSDKNRGLYYGYTF	TGTGCCAGCAGTGATAAAAACAGGGGGCTCTATTATGGCTACACCTTC
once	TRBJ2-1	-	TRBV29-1	CSVDLREKVYNEQFF	TGCAGCGTAGACCTCCGGGAAAAGGTCTACAATGAGCAGTTCTTC
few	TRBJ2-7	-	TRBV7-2	CASSLRGPYEQYF	TGTGCCAGCAGCTTAAGGGGCCCCTACGAGCAGTACTTC
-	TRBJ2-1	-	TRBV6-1	CASRLLGSSYNEQFF	TGTGCCAGCAGACTCCTCGGGAGCTCCTACAATGAGCAGTTCTTC
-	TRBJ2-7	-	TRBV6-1	CASSSGSEQYF	TGTGCCAGCAGTTCCGGGAGCGAGCAGTACTTC
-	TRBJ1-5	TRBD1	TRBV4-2	CASSHTRGTGSNQPQHF	TGTGCCAGCAGCCACACTCGAGGGACAGGGAGCAATCAGCCCCAGCATTTT
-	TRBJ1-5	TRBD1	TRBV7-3	CASARGLGQPQHF	TGTGCCAGCGCTAGGGGGCTAGGTCAGCCCCAGCATTTT
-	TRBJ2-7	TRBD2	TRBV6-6	CASSYRLAGSYEQYF	TGTGCCAGCAGTTACAGGCTAGCGGGGAGCTACGAGCAGTACTTC
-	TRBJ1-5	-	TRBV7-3	CASSPLAGVLNQPQHF	TGTGCCAGCAGCCCCCTGGCAGGGGTCCTCAATCAGCCCCAGCATTTT
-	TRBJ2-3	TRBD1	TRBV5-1	CASRNTGQGADTQYF	TGCGCCAGCAGGAATACGGGACAGGGGGCAGATACGCAGTATTTT
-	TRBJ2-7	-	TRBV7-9	CASSERQVPYEQYF	TGTGCCAGCAGCGAAAGACAGGTGCCCTACGAGCAGTACTTC
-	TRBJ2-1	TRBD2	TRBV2	CASSETSGTSGRGNEQFF	TGTGCCAGCAGTGAGACCTCCGGGACTAGCGGGAGAGGGAATGAGCAGTTCTTC
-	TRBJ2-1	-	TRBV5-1	CASRRQGYAEQFF	TGCGCCAGCAGAAGGCAGGGTTACGCTGAGCAGTTCTTC
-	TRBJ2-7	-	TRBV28	CASSPGSYEQYF	TGTGCCAGCAGTCCAGGAAGCTACGAGCAGTACTTC
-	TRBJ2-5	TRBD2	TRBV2	CASSVNRGGSETQYF	TGTGCCAGCAGTGTGAACCGGGGGGGGAGCGAGACCCAGTACTTC
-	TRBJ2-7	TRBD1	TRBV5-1	CASSGGDQYRGLYSEQYF	TGCGCCAGCAGCGGGGGGGATCAATACAGGGGGCTATATTCCGAGCAGTACTTC
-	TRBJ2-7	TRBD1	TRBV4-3	CASSQGPGQGYEQYF	TGCGCCAGCAGCCAAGGGCCGGGACAGGGCTACGAGCAGTACTTC
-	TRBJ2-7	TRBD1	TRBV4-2	CASSQEGQGAFEQYF	TGTGCCAGCAGCCAGGAGGGACAGGGGGCGTTCGAGCAGTACTTC
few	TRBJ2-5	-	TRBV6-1	CASSAGGGSIQETQYF	TGTGCCAGCAGTGCCGGAGGAGGTTCTATCCAAGAGACCCAGTACTTC
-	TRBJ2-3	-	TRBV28	CASSPITPPYTQYF	TGTGCCAGCAGTCCTATTACCCCCCCCTATACGCAGTATTTT
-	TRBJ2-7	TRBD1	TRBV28	CASSRTGLSYEQYF	TGTGCCAGCAGCAGGACAGGCCTCTCCTACGAGCAGTACTTC
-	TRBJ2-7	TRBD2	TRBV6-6	CASRPRLAGDNEQYF	TGTGCCAGCAGGCCCCGCCTAGCGGGAGACAACGAGCAGTACTTC
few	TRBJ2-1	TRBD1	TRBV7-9	CASSLRQGAGNEQFF	TGTGCCAGCAGCTTACGACAGGGGGCCGGCAATGAGCAGTTCTTC
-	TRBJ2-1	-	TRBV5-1	CASPEGWRHCNEQFF	TGCGCCAGCCCGGAAGGTTGGAGGCATTGCAATGAGCAGTTCTTC
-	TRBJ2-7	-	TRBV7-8	CASSTRLDSYEQYF	TGTGCCAGCAGCACAAGACTGGACTCCTACGAGCAGTACTTC
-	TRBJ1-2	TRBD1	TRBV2	CASRGTGGGSYTF	TGTGCCAGCAGAGGGACAGGGGGAGGTAGCTACACCTTC
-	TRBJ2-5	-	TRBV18	CATSLSYQETQYF	TGTGCCACCTCCCTATCGTACCAAGAGACCCAGTACTTC
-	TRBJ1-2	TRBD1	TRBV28	CASSQTGGANYGYTF	TGTGCCAGCAGTCAAACAGGGGGAGCTAACTATGGCTACACCTTC
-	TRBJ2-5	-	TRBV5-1	CASSLEPSRETQYF	TGCGCCAGCAGCCTAGAGCCAAGTAGGGAGACCCAGTACTTC
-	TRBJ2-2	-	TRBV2	CASRPEINTGELFF	TGTGCCAGCAGACCGGAGATAAACACCGGGGAGCTGTTTTTT
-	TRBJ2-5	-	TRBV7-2	CASSLYSETQYF	TGTGCCAGCAGCTTATATTCCGAGACCCAGTACTTC
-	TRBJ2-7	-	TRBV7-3	CASSLMARAEQYF	TGTGCCAGCAGCTTAATGGCCAGGGCCGAGCAGTACTTC
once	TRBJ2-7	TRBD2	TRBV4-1	CASSQDPGTSGRWQYF	TGCGCCAGCAGCCAAGATCCCGGGACTAGCGGGAGGTGGCAGTACTTC
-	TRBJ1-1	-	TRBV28	CASSPPRVGTEAFF	TGTGCCAGCAGTCCGCCGAGGGTAGGCACTGAAGCTTTCTTT
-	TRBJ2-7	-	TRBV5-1	CASSHGLDFSTEQYF	TGCGCCAGCAGCCACGGATTGGACTTTTCGACCGAGCAGTACTTC
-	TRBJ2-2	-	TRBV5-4	CASSGDIQANTGELFF	TGTGCCAGCAGCGGGGACATTCAGGCGAACACCGGGGAGCTGTTTTTT
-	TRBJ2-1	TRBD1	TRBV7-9	CASSIPPGQGANEQFF	TGTGCCAGCAGCATCCCCCCGGGACAGGGGGCCAATGAGCAGTTCTTC
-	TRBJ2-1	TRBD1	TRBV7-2	CASSLAKGQGNNEQFF	TGTGCCAGCAGCCTAGCAAAGGGACAGGGTAACAATGAGCAGTTCTTC
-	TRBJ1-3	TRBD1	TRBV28	CASSRPTGAMGGNTIYF	TGTGCCAGCAGCCGACCGACAGGGGCGATGGGAGGAAACACCATATATTTT
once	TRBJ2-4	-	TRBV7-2	CASSPEFGGEVKNIQYF	TGTGCCAGCAGCCCAGAGTTTGGAGGGGAGGTCAAAAACATTCAGTACTTC
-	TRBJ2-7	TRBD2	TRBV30	CAWSGGTSGYEQYF	TGTGCCTGGAGCGGGGGGACTAGCGGCTACGAGCAGTACTTC
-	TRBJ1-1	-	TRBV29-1	CSVPKQGYDEAFF	TGCAGCGTACCAAAACAGGGATATGATGAAGCTTTCTTT
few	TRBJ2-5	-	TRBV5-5	CASSLVSFVSEEGETQYF	TGTGCCAGCAGCTTGGTTTCTTTCGTTTCGGAAGAGGGAGAGACCCAGTACTTC
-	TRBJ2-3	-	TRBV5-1	CASSLPAGSPDTQYF	TGCGCCAGCAGCTTGCCCGCCGGTTCCCCAGATACGCAGTATTTT
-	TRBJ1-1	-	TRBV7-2	CASSRGVSSKAFF	TGTGCCAGCAGCCGCGGCGTCAGCAGTAAAGCTTTCTTT
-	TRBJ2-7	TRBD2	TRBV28	CASNVGRRENEQYF	TGTGCCAGCAACGTAGGGAGGCGGGAGAACGAGCAGTACTTC
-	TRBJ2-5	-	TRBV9	CASSSGGPKTQYF	TGTGCCAGCAGCTCAGGAGGGCCAAAGACCCAGTACTTC
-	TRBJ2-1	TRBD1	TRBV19	CASSVTGTGDVTFF	TGTGCCAGTAGTGTGACCGGGACAGGGGATGTGACGTTCTTC